This T cell receptor beta chain was observed in a study of immune cell composition in non-small cell lung cancer (dated by TCRdb to the late 2010s). Describing the broader study: Histologic subtype was assigned using H&E plus p63, CK5, Napsin A and TTF-1 immunohistochemistry, mainly lung adenocarcinoma or squamous cell carcinoma. For supplementary cohort #1, made up of over 8 lung adenocarcinoma cases, paired tumour/lung TCR-beta sequencing was done and TIL populations were generated so that tumour reactivity could be assessed. Several tumour specimens with TCR-beta data were rare histological subtypes and were excluded from the subtype comparisons. Using Adaptive Biotechnologies, the researchers ran TCR-beta sequencing on approximately 37 paired NSCLC tumour and non-adjacent lung specimens, along with about two dozen tumour-only specimens. What the authors observed across the whole study: The reactivity cohort contained only 10 to 11 cases, and the tumour-reactive clones were not shown to have sequences in common with the dominant in vivo tumour-associated clones. In 9 to 11 adenocarcinoma cases, maximal tumour-associated clone frequency correlated strongly with TIL tumour reactivity, whereas overall clonality did not. Nearly half of NSCLC cases had tumour-associated clones >0.5%, with approximately 80% of squamous carcinomas showing such clones compared with 33% of adenocarcinomas. Smoking pack-years did not significantly correlate with tumour TCR-beta clonality.

Comment on this clone: Its antigen is still unknown. No much larger clone is present one base from it, and per-base qualities are unavailable.

Non-adjacent lung tissue from the same patient, taken as far from the tumour as possible and at least 3 cm away, was used for the normal lung samples. Frozen aliquots of unsorted single-cell suspensions were used for genomic DNA extraction with the QIAamp DNA kit. Tissues were received within 2 hours of resection and were immediately processed into single-cell suspensions. Tissue was mechanically dissociated and enzymatically digested with DNase I, collagenase I and hyaluronidase for around 27 minutes at 37 °C, then filtered and RBC-lysed. TCR-beta CDR3 regions were amplified from genomic DNA by a two-step multiplex PCR, with the second step adding Illumina-compatible adaptors. TCR-beta immunosequencing was carried out on an Illumina platform through the commercial immunoSEQ service. For the original study's pipeline: Two measures summarised the repertoires: productive clonality, and Top 10 Clones, meaning the percentage of T-cell templates coming from the ten most frequent sequences. Productive clonality had a range of 0 to 1, where 1 means a monoclonal population. Sequences comprising at least 0.1% of tumour T-cell templates but absent from matched non-adjacent lung were defined as tumour-associated clones and were identified via log10 scatter plots. Student's t-tests were used for two-group comparisons, ANOVA for comparisons across stages, and linear regression for relationships, with analyses done in GraphPad Prism7 and R. Held by TCRdb, this immuneACCESS table contains in-frame sequences only and omits some clones. Under half of the omission traces to an unresolved V gene where checked; the cause of the rest is unknown. V and J calls and clone size are given by that table; D and trimming were obtained from the DNA. This sample has some 4,900 clones in its table, and roughly two thirds of those were observed once. Roughly 13% of the sample goes to the ten largest clones.

CDR1 and CDR2 (SEHNR, FQNEAQ) derive from the germline V gene (reference sequence). The CDR3 runs 16 residues from the cysteine to the phenylalanine. The kept DNA is CDR3 alone, 48 bases in frame from the first base. V is trimmed back by 4 bases and J by 2 bases, and the junction contains 7 bases that no gene match accounts for. The clonotype originates from a human donor with non-small cell lung cancer. Sequenced: non-adjacent lung tissue. The sequence is built from TRBV7-9 and TRBJ2-1, and TRBD2 aligns with 8 junction nucleotides. The DNA sequence is as follows: TGTGCCAGCAGCTACCGGGGGGGGGCTCCCTACAATGAGCAGTTCTTC. The resulting protein is CASSYRGGAPYNEQFF.